This T cell receptor beta chain was identified during a study of long-term antiretroviral therapy in people with HIV. At survey level, the immunoSEQ assay was run in its v3.0 version. Sequencing targeted 40,000-50,000 T-cell genomes per sample. Libraries were prepared by immunoSEQ multiplex PCR; TCRdb keeps only in-frame clonotypes and omits some of them. The sample contains around 34,000 clones, roughly 74% of which appear only once. Points from the study as a whole: It was not possible to obtain data on ART adherence, viral resistance or therapy changes. Comparison with controls showed narrower CDR3 length ranges in HIV repertoires.

The germline V and J ends were trimmed by 6 bases and 7 bases, with 18 bases remaining between them. CDR1 and CDR2 from the germline V gene are MDHEN and SYDVKM. CDR3 length equals 15 residues. The cryopreserved samples used held about 1-10 million PBMC prior to extraction of DNA. The table lists this clone with a count of one. Its target is unknown. Here the sequenced sample was unsorted PBMCs, taken 3 years after starting antiretroviral therapy. The source of this sequence is a man aged 45-65 years with HIV. V and J are TRBV28 and TRBJ1-4; D is undetermined. The CDR3 is CASSPPQGDGEKLFF. The CDR3 DNA reads as TGTGCCAGCAGCCCCCCCCAAGGCGACGGTGAAAAACTGTTTTTT.